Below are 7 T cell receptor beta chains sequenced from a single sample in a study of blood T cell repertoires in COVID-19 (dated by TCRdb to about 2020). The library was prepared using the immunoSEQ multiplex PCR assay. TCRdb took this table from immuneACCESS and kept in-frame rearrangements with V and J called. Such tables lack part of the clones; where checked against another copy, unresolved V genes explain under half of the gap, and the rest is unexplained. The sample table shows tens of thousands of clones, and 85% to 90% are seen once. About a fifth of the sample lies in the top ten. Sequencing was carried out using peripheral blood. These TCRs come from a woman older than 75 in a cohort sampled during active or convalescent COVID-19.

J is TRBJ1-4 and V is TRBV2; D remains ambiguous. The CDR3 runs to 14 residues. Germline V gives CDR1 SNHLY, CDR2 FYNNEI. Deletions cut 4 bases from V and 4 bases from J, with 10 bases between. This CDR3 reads CASSVSRLNEKLFF. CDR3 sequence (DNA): TGTGCCAGCAGTGTATCCAGACTTAATGAAAAACTGTTTTTT.

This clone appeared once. The CDR3 is CASSVPSTGTTEAFF. The CDR3, as DNA: TGTGCCAGCAGTGTACCCTCCACAGGGACCACTGAAGCTTTCTTT. The V and J genes are TRBV28 and TRBJ1-1; possible D gene TRBD1, 6 bases. V shed 5 bases and J shed 4 bases, with 17 bases lying between them. The CDR3 is 15 residues long. Germline V CDR1 and CDR2: MDHEN, SYDVKM. The full variable domain, completed using reference TRBV28 and TRBJ1-1, is DVKVTQSSRYLVKRTGEKVFLECVQDMDHENMFWYRQDPGLGLRLIYFSYDVKMKEKGDIPEGYSVSREKKERFSLILESASTNQTSMYLCASSVPSTGTTEAFFGQGTRLTVV.

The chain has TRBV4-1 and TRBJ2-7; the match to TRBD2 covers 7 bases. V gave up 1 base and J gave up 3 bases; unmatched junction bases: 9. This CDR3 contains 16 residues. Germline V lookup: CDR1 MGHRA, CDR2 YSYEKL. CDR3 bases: TGCGCCAGCAGCCAAGGGTTGGACGGGAGGATCTACGAGCAGTACTTC. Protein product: CASSQGLDGRIYEQYF.

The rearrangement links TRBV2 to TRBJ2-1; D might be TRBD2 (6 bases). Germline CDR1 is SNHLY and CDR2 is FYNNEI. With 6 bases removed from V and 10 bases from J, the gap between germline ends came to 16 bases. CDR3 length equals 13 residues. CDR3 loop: CASSFDTSTEQFF. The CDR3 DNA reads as TGTGCCAGCAGCTTCGATACTAGCACCGAGCAGTTCTTC.

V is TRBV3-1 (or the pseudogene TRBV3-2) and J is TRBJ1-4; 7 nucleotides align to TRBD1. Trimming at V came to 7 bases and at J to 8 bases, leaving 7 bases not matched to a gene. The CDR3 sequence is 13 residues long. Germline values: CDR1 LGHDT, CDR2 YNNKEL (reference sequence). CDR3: CASTAGGGEKLFF. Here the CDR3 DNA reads TGTGCCAGCACCGCAGGGGGTGGCGAAAAACTGTTTTTT.

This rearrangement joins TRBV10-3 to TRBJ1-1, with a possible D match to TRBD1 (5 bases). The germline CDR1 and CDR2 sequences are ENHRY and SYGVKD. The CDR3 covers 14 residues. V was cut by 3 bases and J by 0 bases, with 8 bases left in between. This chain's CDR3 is CAISEGVLNTEAFF. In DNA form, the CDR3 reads TGTGCCATCAGTGAAGGGGTGCTGAACACTGAAGCTTTCTTT.

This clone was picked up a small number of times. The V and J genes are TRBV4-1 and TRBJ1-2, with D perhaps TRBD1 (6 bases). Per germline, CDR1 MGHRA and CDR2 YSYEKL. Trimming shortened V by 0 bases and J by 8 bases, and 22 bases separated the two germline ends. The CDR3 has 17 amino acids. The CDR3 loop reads CASSQDGAAGANWGYTF. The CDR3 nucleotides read TGCGCCAGCAGCCAAGATGGCGCCGCAGGGGCTAACTGGGGCTACACCTTC.